These 30 T cell receptor beta chains originate from one sample sequenced in a study of technical replicates of blood from several donors (dated by TCRdb to the late 2010s). Receptor libraries were prepared by the immunoSEQ multiplex PCR assay. TCRdb obtained this table from immuneACCESS and retained in-frame rearrangements with V and J assigned. These tables miss some clones; where compared with another copy, unresolved V genes account for less than half of the shortfall, and the remainder is unexplained. Across this sample there are 75,000 to 95,000 clones, with 95% seen only once. The top ten clones comprise about 0.26% of the sample. The sample taken for sequencing was T cells isolated from PBMCs. Source of these receptors: a human donor in good health.

The chain employs TRBV4-1 and TRBJ1-4; 9 bases match TRBD1. V trimming: 4 bases; J trimming: 6 bases; junction bases outside the gene matches: 15. The CDR3 spans 18 residues. The germline V gene has CDR1 MGHRA and CDR2 YSYEKL. The CDR3 here is CASSPFTGGGKSDEKLFF. In DNA form, the CDR3 reads TGCGCCAGCAGCCCGTTCACAGGGGGCGGCAAATCGGATGAAAAACTGTTTTTT.

The rearrangement links TRBV11-1 to TRBJ2-1, with TRBD2 matching 11 bases. Germline CDR1 and CDR2: SGHAT and FQDESV (reference sequence). The CDR3 consists of 17 residues. Trimming removed 2 bases from V and 4 bases from J; junction bases left unmatched: 7. CDR3 sequence: CASSLPSGRPIYNEQFF. The CDR3 nucleotides read TGTGCCAGCAGCTTACCTAGCGGGAGGCCCATTTACAATGAGCAGTTCTTC.

The chain uses TRBV28 and TRBJ2-3; D remains unclear. There are 12 residues in the CDR3. With 2 bases removed from V and 4 bases from J, the gap between germline ends came to 4 bases. The V gene's germline CDR1 is MDHEN and CDR2 SYDVKM. CDR3 DNA sequence: TGTGCCAGCAGTTTAATCGCAGATACGCAGTATTTT. Amino acid sequence: CASSLIADTQYF.

The rearrangement links TRBV30 to TRBJ1-1, with D maybe TRBD1 (5 bases). The CDR3 loop spans 14 amino acids. Looked up from germline, CDR1 is GTSNPN and CDR2 is SVGIG (reference sequence). The V and J ends lost 1 base and 0 bases respectively, with 9 bases between them. CDR3 sequence: CAWSESGLNTEAFF. The DNA of the CDR3 is TGTGCCTGGAGTGAATCAGGGTTGAACACTGAAGCTTTCTTT.

The gene calls are TRBV28 and TRBJ2-1; a possible D gene is TRBD2 (6 bases). V lost 5 bases, J lost 8 bases, and 16 bases lay in between. CDR1 MDHEN and CDR2 SYDVKM come from the germline V gene. The CDR3 is made up of 14 amino acids. The CDR3 DNA reads TGTGCCAGCAGTCCCGGGGGTAGCGGCGATGAGCAGTTCTTC. Translated: CASSPGGSGDEQFF.

V is TRBV19 and J is TRBJ1-5; 8 bases align to TRBD1. V lost 4 bases and J lost 3; bases outside the gene matches: 5. CDR3 length: 15 amino acids. Germline assignment: CDR1 LNHDA and CDR2 SQIVND (reference sequence). CDR3 sequence reads: CASSRDRRDNQPQHF. In nucleotides, the CDR3 is TGTGCCAGTAGTAGGGACAGGCGGGACAATCAGCCCCAGCATTTT.

The V and J genes are TRBV7-2 and TRBJ1-5; D is possibly TRBD1 (6 bases). This CDR3 comprises 16 residues. The germline V gene has CDR1 SGHTA and CDR2 FQGNSA. Trimming cost V 3 bases and J 0 bases, with 12 bases left between them. The CDR3 is CASSFKQGDSNQPQHF. The CDR3 DNA sequence: TGTGCCAGCAGCTTTAAACAGGGAGATAGCAATCAGCCCCAGCATTTT.

This chain connects TRBV27 to TRBJ2-1; 7 bases agree with TRBD2. CDR1 and CDR2 (germline): MNHEY, SMNVEV (reference sequence). There are 15 residues in the CDR3. V dropped 4 bases and J dropped 7; count of bases not matched to a gene: 10. The CDR3 sequence: CASSWGGGNRNEQFF. CDR3 DNA sequence: TGTGCCAGCAGTTGGGGGGGAGGTAACAGGAATGAGCAGTTCTTC.

The rearrangement joins TRBV19 to TRBJ2-1; 11 bases are shared with TRBD2. This CDR3 contains 15 residues. Germline V gives CDR1 LNHDA, CDR2 SQIVND (reference sequence). V lost 6 bases to trimming and J lost 6 bases; unmatched junction nucleotides: 7. As DNA, the CDR3 is TGTGCCAGTAGACAACTAGCGGGAGTCACCAATGAGCAGTTCTTC. It is translated as CASRQLAGVTNEQFF.

The chain carries TRBV4-1 and TRBJ2-1; possibly TRBD2 for D (6 bases). The CDR3 length is 18 residues. Germline-derived CDR1 and CDR2 are MGHRA and YSYEKL. The V end lost 2 bases, the J end lost 3 bases, and 20 bases lay between the germline ends. The CDR3 sequence is CASSQLPAVAAGYNEQFF. CDR3 coding DNA: TGCGCCAGCAGCCAATTGCCTGCGGTAGCGGCCGGCTACAATGAGCAGTTCTTC.

V is TRBV6-6 and J is TRBJ2-7, with D perhaps TRBD2 (6 bases). V lost 7 bases and J lost 4, with 14 bases in between. CDR3 length: 13 amino acids. Per the germline V gene, CDR1 is MNHNY and CDR2 is SVGAGI (reference sequence). CDR3 in DNA: TGTGCCAGCACCCACGGGGGTAATTACGAGCAGTACTTC. Residues: CASTHGGNYEQYF.

This clone was counted between two and nine times. The chain links TRBV5-1 to TRBJ2-2; D unclear. This CDR3 is built from 14 residues. Germline CDR1 reads SGHRS; CDR2 reads YFSETQ. V was clipped by 2 bases and J by 2 bases, with 7 bases between them. CDR3 sequence (DNA): TGCGCCAGCAGCTTAACAGATAACACCGGGGAGCTGTTTTTT. This gives the protein CASSLTDNTGELFF.

The chain is built from TRBV29-1 and TRBJ2-7, with TRBD2 matching over 9 bases. The germline V gene has CDR1 SQVTM and CDR2 ANQGSEA. Trimming removed 4 bases from V and 5 bases from J; junction bases left unmatched: 6. The CDR3 covers 13 residues. In nucleotides, the CDR3 is TGCAGCGTTGTCCTAGCGGGACACGACGAGCAGTACTTC. Its translation: CSVVLAGHDEQYF.

In this sample, this clone turned up once. This chain uses TRBV14 with TRBJ1-2, with D tentatively TRBD1 (5 bases). The germline gives CDR1 SGHDN, CDR2 FVKESK. Deletions cut 3 bases from V and 4 bases from J, with 12 bases between. The CDR3 is 14 residues long. CDR3 protein: CASSQTSTVYGYTF. CDR3 sequence (DNA): TGTGCCAGCAGCCAGACATCGACAGTCTATGGCTACACCTTC.

J is TRBJ2-5 and V is TRBV5-1; weak D call: TRBD1 (5 bases). Germline V lookup: CDR1 SGHRS, CDR2 YFSETQ. With 0 bases removed from V and 2 bases from J, the gap between germline ends came to 8 bases. The CDR3 covers 14 residues. The CDR3 is CASSLETVQETQYF. The CDR3 nucleotides read TGCGCCAGCAGCTTGGAGACAGTACAAGAGACCCAGTACTTC.

The chain uses TRBV19 and TRBJ2-4; 11 bases line up with TRBD1. The CDR3 loop spans 14 amino acids. V was pared by 5 bases and J by 10 bases, with 7 bases of the junction left unmatched. The germline V gene has CDR1 LNHDA and CDR2 SQIVND (reference sequence). CDR3 loop: CASSPGTGGRIQYF. The CDR3, as DNA: TGTGCCAGTAGTCCCGGGACAGGGGGTCGGATTCAGTACTTC.

V usage is TRBV7-9 and J usage is TRBJ1-1, with D unresolved. Trimming stripped 2 bases from V and 6 bases from J, with 13 bases between. This CDR3 has 14 amino acids. The germline CDR1 and CDR2 sequences are SEHNR and FQNEAQ (reference sequence). CDR3 sequence (DNA): TGTGCCAGCAGCTTAAGGGCTCGGGAACCTGAAGCTTTCTTT. This gives the protein CASSLRAREPEAFF.

The CDR3 loop reads CASSVTSGGADTQYF. CDR3 DNA: TGTGCCAGCAGCGTAACTAGCGGGGGTGCAGATACGCAGTATTTT. The rearrangement joins TRBV9 to TRBJ2-3; 11 positions match TRBD2. Germline V lookup: CDR1 SGDLS, CDR2 YYNGEE. The CDR3 totals 15 residues. V lost 1 base to trimming and J lost 4 bases; unmatched junction nucleotides: 2.

The chain joins TRBV5-6 to TRBJ1-5; D possibly corresponds to TRBD1 (5 bases). This CDR3 is 14 amino acids long. Germline V gene data show CDR1 as SGHDT and CDR2 as YYEEEE. V was trimmed by 6 bases and J by 2 bases, leaving 12 bases between them. CDR3 in amino acids: CASTFGGGNQPQHF. CDR3 bases: TGTGCCAGCACCTTCGGGGGGGGCAATCAGCCCCAGCATTTT.

This chain links TRBV27 with TRBJ1-5; tentative D call: TRBD1 (6 bases). Per the germline V gene, CDR1 is MNHEY and CDR2 is SMNVEV (reference sequence). The CDR3 loop spans 15 amino acids. The V gene lost 6 bases and the J gene lost 0 bases, with 12 bases spanning the gap. The CDR3: CASRFAGVSNQPQHF. The CDR3 bases are TGTGCCAGCAGATTCGCAGGGGTTAGCAATCAGCCCCAGCATTTT.

V gene TRBV7-9 combines with J gene TRBJ1-1, with D unclear. Germline CDR1 and CDR2: SEHNR and FQNEAQ (reference sequence). The V end was cut by 2 bases, the J end by 1 base, with 5 bases between. The CDR3 is made up of 13 amino acids. The CDR3, as DNA: TGTGCCAGCAGCTTAACAGCGAACACTGAAGCTTTCTTT. It specifies CASSLTANTEAFF.

The genes are TRBV13 and TRBJ2-7; 7 bases agree with TRBD2. Germline CDR1 is PRHDT and CDR2 is FYEKMQ (reference sequence). V trimming: 5 bases; J trimming: 0 bases; junction bases outside the gene matches: 13. The CDR3 is 17 residues long. The CDR3 spells CASSQGVQTSASYEQYF. The CDR3 coding sequence is TGTGCCAGCAGCCAAGGGGTTCAAACTAGCGCCTCCTACGAGCAGTACTTC.

The chain links TRBV7-8 to TRBJ2-7, with a weak D call TRBD2 (6 bases). From germline, CDR1 is SGHVS and CDR2 FQNEAQ. This CDR3 contains 16 residues. The V and J ends lost 1 base and 0 bases respectively, with 13 bases between them. The CDR3 is CASSLGIAGNSYEQYF. In DNA, the CDR3 is TGTGCCAGCAGCTTAGGGATTGCGGGGAACTCCTACGAGCAGTACTTC.

This clone has just a few counts. V and J are TRBV30 and TRBJ1-1, with 7 bases lining up with TRBD1. The CDR3 is made up of 15 amino acids. V trimming: 8 bases; J trimming: 0 bases; junction bases outside the gene matches: 12. Germline CDR1 GTSNPN, CDR2 SVGIG (reference sequence). The CDR3 DNA reads TGTGCCACTATCCCCCACAGGGGCCTGAACACTGAAGCTTTCTTT. This sequence encodes CATIPHRGLNTEAFF.

The V and J genes are TRBV2 and TRBJ1-5; perhaps TRBD1 as D (5 bases). Trimming took off 6 bases at V and 6 bases at J, with 15 bases between the two ends. CDR1 is SNHLY and CDR2 is FYNNEI in the germline V gene. CDR3 length: 14 amino acids. The CDR3 sequence is CASRQTVRVQPQHF. CDR3 bases: TGTGCCAGCAGGCAGACAGTTAGGGTTCAGCCCCAGCATTTT.

The chain recombines TRBV6-1 with TRBJ1-1; D remains unclear. The V gene's germline CDR1 is MNHNS and CDR2 SASEGT. There are 13 residues in the CDR3. V shed 0 bases and J shed 4 bases, with 6 bases lying between them. The CDR3 spells CASSEARGTEAFF. The CDR3 bases are TGTGCCAGCAGTGAAGCGCGGGGCACTGAAGCTTTCTTT.

V usage is TRBV21-1 and J usage is TRBJ2-7; whether TRBD2, the table's D call, matches the DNA was not checked. TRBV21-1 represents a pseudogene. The CDR3 spans 17 residues. The CDR3 spells CASSSSPLAASSYEQYF. For the CDR3, the DNA is TGTGCCAGCAGCTCGAGCCCGCTAGCGGCGTCCTCCTACGAGCAGTACTTC.

With respect to this clone: A read error may account for a junction end that differs from germline. The chain has TRBV6-5 and TRBJ2-1; 11 bases map to TRBD2. CDR3 size: 14 residues. Germline lookup yields CDR1 MNHEY and CDR2 SVGAGI. This CDR3 reads CVSRPSGGNNEQFF. CDR3 coding DNA: TGTGTCAGCAGGCCTAGCGGGGGGAACAATGAGCAGTTCTTC.

This clone was found once. The chain is built from TRBV28 and TRBJ2-2; 7 nucleotides agree with TRBD2. The CDR3 has 16 residues. CDR1 is MDHEN, CDR2 SYDVKM, per germline. Germline trimming cut 5 bases from V and 3 bases from J; bases unmatched to any gene: 9. The CDR3 nucleotides are TGTGCCAGCAGTCCTCCGGGAGGCGGGGACACCGGGGAGCTGTTTTTT. Its translation is CASSPPGGGDTGELFF.

The rearrangement joins TRBV13 to TRBJ2-1; the D gene is possibly TRBD2 (6 bases). This CDR3 is 13 amino acids long. From germline, CDR1 is PRHDT and CDR2 FYEKMQ (reference sequence). V was cut by 6 bases and J by 9 bases, with 15 bases left in between. The CDR3 DNA reads TGTGCCAGCAGTGAGGAGGGTCTTCGTGAGCAGTTCTTC. Protein product: CASSEEGLREQFF.